This TCR beta chain derives from a study of cytomegalovirus exposure and HLA in healthy donors. Per the germline V gene, CDR1 is MNHNY and CDR2 is SVGAGI (reference sequence). The CDR3 contains 15 residues. V was cut by 4 bases and J by 0 bases, with 10 bases left in between. Donors consisted of healthy bone marrow donors. With 60 Vbeta and 13 Jbeta primers, the PCR was carried out. Repertoires were generated with immunoSEQ multiplex PCR, while TCRdb's copy carries only in-frame clones and drops some. The sample shows about 160,000 clones, 75% to 85% of them seen only once. The TCR sequence derives from a man between 25 and 39 years old in good health and CMV-seronegative. The sequenced sample consisted of PBMCs. The chain is built from TRBV6-6 and TRBJ1-3, with a weak D call TRBD1 (6 bases). CDR3 in DNA: TGTGCCAGCAGTTGGACAGTAGCCTCTGGAAACACCATATATTTT. This translates into CASSWTVASGNTIYF.